These T cell receptor beta chains were read from a single sample in a study of blood T cell dynamics during melanoma immunotherapy. The method was immunoSEQ multiplex PCR; TCRdb's version includes in-frame clones alone and lacks a portion of them. The sample holds roughly 9,700 clones, more than 85% seen once. The sample here was blood, taken from a patient treated with checkpoint blockade. All receptors derive from a human donor with melanoma. The CDR3 runs from the conserved cysteine through the conserved F or W. Each record gives: V gene, J gene, D gene, clone size, CDR3 protein, CDR3 DNA. D genes are given only for firm matches. Some rows mark clone size as missing; the rest say once, few, many or name a class of expanded clone.

TRBV10-3	TRBJ2-3	TRBD1	.	CAISRDSPGTDTDTQYF	TGTGCCATCAGCCGTGATTCACCCGGGACAGACACAGATACGCAGTATTTT
TRBV6-4	TRBJ2-1	TRBD1	.	CASSEESGGGNNEQFF	TGTGCCAGCAGTGAGGAGTCAGGGGGTGGAAACAATGAGCAGTTCTTC
TRBV29-1	TRBJ2-1	TRBD2	.	CSVGLADYNEQFF	TGCAGCGTTGGTCTAGCGGACTACAATGAGCAGTTCTTC
TRBV28	TRBJ1-1	TRBD1	.	CASSFVFGAGGLPEAFF	TGTGCCAGCAGTTTTGTGTTCGGCGCAGGGGGCTTACCCGAAGCTTTCTTT
TRBV5-1	TRBJ1-2	TRBD1	.	CASSPQGQGILYTF	TGCGCCAGCAGCCCGCAGGGACAGGGTATTCTCTACACCTTC
TRBV6-5	TRBJ1-2	TRBD1	once	CASSTGGDGYTF	TGTGCCAGCAGTACAGGGGGCGATGGCTACACCTTC
TRBV6-1	TRBJ1-1	.	.	CASSVGGTEAFF	TGTGCCAGCAGTGTAGGGGGCACTGAAGCTTTCTTT
TRBV15	TRBJ2-3	.	.	CATSFKGDLRTDTQYF	TGTGCCACCAGCTTCAAGGGAGATCTCCGCACAGATACGCAGTATTTT
TRBV11-2	TRBJ1-5	TRBD1	.	CASSLGDRGSNQPQHF	TGTGCCAGCAGCTTAGGGGACAGGGGGTCAAATCAGCCCCAGCATTTT
TRBV6-5	TRBJ2-2	.	.	CASRPPRSTGELFF	TGTGCCAGCAGACCCCCCAGGAGCACCGGGGAGCTGTTTTTT
TRBV19	TRBJ1-5	.	.	CASSVGALGPQHF	TGTGCCAGTAGTGTAGGGGCCCTGGGGCCCCAGCATTTT
TRBV19	TRBJ2-3	TRBD1	.	CASMDRGRPDTQYF	TGTGCCAGTATGGACAGGGGGCGTCCAGATACGCAGTATTTT
TRBV6-6	TRBJ1-1	.	.	CASSWTVNTEAFF	TGTGCCAGCAGCTGGACAGTGAACACTGAAGCTTTCTTT
TRBV5-6	TRBJ1-5	.	.	CASSSGWGQVSNQPQHF	TGTGCCAGCAGCTCGGGTTGGGGGCAGGTTAGCAATCAGCCCCAGCATTTT
TRBV6-1	TRBJ2-6	.	.	CASSELRGSGANVLTF	TGTGCCAGCAGTGAATTGCGGGGCTCTGGGGCCAACGTCCTGACTTTC
TRBV6-6	TRBJ2-3	.	.	CASSLRGDTQYF	TGTGCCAGCAGCCTCCGAGGTGATACGCAGTATTTT
TRBV7-2	TRBJ1-5	.	.	CASSLEGTLNQPQHF	TGTGCCAGCAGCTTAGAAGGGACGCTTAATCAGCCCCAGCATTTT
TRBV6-4	TRBJ2-7	.	.	CASSDPTGVGYEQYF	TGTGCCAGCAGTGACCCTACGGGAGTGGGCTACGAGCAGTACTTC